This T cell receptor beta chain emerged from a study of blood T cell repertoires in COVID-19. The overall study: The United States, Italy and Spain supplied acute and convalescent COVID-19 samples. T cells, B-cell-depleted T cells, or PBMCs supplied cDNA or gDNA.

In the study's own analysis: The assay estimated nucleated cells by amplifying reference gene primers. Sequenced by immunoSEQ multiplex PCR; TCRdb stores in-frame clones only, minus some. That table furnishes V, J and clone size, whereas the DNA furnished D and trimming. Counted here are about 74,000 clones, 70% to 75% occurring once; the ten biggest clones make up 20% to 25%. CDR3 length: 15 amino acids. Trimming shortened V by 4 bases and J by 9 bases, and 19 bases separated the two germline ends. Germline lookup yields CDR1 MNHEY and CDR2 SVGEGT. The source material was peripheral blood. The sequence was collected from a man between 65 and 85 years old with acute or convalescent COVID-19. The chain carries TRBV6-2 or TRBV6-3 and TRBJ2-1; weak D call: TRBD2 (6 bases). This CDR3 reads CASSSSATAGGEQFF. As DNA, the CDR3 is TGTGCCAGCAGTTCCTCAGCGACCGCCGGGGGTGAGCAGTTCTTC.